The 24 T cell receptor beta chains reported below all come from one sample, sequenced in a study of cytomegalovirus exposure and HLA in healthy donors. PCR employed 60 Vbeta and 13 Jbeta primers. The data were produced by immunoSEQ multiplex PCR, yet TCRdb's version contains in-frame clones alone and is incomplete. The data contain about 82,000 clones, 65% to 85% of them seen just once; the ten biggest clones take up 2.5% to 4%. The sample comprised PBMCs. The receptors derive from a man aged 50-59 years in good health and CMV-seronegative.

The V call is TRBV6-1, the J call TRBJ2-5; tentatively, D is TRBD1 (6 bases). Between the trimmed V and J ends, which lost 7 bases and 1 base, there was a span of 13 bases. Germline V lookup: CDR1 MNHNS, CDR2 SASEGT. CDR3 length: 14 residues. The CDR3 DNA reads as TGTGCCAGCATACCCGGGACAACCCAAGAGACCCAGTACTTC. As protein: CASIPGTTQETQYF.

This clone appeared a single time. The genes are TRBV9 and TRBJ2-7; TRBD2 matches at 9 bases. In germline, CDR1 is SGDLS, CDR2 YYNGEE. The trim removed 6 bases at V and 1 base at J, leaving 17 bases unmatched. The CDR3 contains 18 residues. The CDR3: CASTQGAGGSLNSYEQYF. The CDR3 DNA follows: TGTGCCAGCACCCAAGGAGCGGGGGGTTCCCTTAATTCCTACGAGCAGTACTTC.

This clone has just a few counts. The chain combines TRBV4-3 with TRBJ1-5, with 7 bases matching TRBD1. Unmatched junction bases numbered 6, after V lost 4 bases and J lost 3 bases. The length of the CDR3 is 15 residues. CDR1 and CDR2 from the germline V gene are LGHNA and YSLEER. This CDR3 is CASSRDREPNQPQHF. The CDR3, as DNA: TGCGCCAGCAGCCGTGACAGGGAACCCAATCAGCCCCAGCATTTT.

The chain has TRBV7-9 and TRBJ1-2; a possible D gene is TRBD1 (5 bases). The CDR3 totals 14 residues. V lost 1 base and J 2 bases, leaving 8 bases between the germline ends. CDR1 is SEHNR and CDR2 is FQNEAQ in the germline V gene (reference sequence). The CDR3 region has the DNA TGTGCCAGCAGCTTAGAGGCAGGGAACTATGGCTACACCTTC. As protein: CASSLEAGNYGYTF.

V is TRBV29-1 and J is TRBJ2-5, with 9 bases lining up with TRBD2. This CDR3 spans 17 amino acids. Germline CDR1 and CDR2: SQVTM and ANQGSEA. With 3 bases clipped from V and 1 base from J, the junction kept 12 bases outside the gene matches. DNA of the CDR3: TGCAGCGTTGACGGAGCGGGGGGCCCCTCATCCCAAGAGACCCAGTACTTC. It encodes CSVDGAGGPSSQETQYF.

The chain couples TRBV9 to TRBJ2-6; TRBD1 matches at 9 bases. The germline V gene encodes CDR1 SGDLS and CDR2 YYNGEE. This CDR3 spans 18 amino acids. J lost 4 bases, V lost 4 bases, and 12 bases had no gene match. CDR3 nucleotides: TGTGCCAGCAGCCTACAGGGGGCGGGGGTTGGAGGGGCCAACGTCCTGACTTTC. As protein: CASSLQGAGVGGANVLTF.

CDR3 in amino acids: CASSFLTGGGSLFF. The CDR3 DNA reads as TGTGCCAGTAGTTTCCTAACAGGGGGCGGGTCACTGTTTTTT. The chain carries TRBV19 and TRBJ2-2, with 9 bases identical to TRBD1. The CDR3 spans 14 residues. Trimming took 5 bases from V and 14 from J; bases not matched to a gene: 12. Germline lookup yields CDR1 LNHDA and CDR2 SQIVND (reference sequence). The whole variable domain, filled in from reference TRBV19 and TRBJ2-2, reads DGGITQSPKYLFRKEGQNVTLSCEQNLNHDAMYWYRQDPGQGLRLIYYSQIVNDFQKGDIAEGYSVSREKKESFPLTVTSAQKNPTAFYLCASSFLTGGGSLFFGEGSRLTVL.

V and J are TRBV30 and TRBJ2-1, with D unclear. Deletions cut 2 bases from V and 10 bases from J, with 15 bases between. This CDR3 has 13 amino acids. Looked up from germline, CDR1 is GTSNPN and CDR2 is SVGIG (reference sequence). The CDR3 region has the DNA TGTGCCTGGAGTAAAACAGAGACCAGCGAGCAGTTCTTC. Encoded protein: CAWSKTETSEQFF.

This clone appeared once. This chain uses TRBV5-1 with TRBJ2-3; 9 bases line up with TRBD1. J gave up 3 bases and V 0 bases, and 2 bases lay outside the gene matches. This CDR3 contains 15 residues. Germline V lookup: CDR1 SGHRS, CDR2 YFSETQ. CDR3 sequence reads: CASSLEGTGTDTQYF. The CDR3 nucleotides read TGCGCCAGCAGCTTGGAGGGGACAGGGACAGATACGCAGTATTTT.

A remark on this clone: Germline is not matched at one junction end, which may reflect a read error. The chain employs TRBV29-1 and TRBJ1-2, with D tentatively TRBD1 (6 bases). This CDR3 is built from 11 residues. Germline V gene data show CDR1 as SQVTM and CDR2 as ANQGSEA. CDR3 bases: TGCAGCGTTGAAGATCGTCGGGGACACCTCTTC. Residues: CSVEDRRGHLF.

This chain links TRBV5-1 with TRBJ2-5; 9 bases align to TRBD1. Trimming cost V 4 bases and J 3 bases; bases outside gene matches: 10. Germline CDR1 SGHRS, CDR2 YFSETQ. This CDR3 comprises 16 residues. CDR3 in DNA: TGCGCCAGCAGCCTAGGGACAGGGACGACTAAAGAGACCCAGTACTTC. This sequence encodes CASSLGTGTTKETQYF. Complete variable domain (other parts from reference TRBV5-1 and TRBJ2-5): KAGVTQTPRYLIKTRGQQVTLSCSPISGHRSVSWYQQTPGQGLQFLFEYFSETQRNKGNFPGRFSGRQFSNSRSEMNVSTLELGDSALYLCASSLGTGTTKETQYFGPGTRLLVL.

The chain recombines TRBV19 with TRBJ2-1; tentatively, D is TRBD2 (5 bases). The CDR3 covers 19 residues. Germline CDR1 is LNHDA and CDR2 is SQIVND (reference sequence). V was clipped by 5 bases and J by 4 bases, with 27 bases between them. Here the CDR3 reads CASSPRRQAHNLKYNEQFF. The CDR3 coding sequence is TGTGCCAGTAGTCCACGGAGGCAGGCCCACAACTTAAAATACAATGAGCAGTTCTTC.

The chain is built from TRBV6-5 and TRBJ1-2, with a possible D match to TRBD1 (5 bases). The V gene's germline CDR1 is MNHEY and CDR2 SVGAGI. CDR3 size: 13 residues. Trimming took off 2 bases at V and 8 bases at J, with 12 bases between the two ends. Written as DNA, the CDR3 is TGTGCCAGCAGTTACACTCAGGGAGGAGGCTACACCTTC. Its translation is CASSYTQGGGYTF.

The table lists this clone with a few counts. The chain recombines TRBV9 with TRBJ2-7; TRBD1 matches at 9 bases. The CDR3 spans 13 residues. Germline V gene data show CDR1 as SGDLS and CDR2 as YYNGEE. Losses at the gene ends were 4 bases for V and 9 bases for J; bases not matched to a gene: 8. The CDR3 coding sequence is TGTGCCAGCAGCCCCGGACAGGGGTTGCCGCAGTACTTC. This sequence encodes CASSPGQGLPQYF. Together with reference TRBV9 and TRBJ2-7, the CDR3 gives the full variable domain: DSGVTQTPKHLITATGQRVTLRCSPRSGDLSVYWYQQSLDQGLQFLIQYYNGEERAKGNILERFSAQQFPDLHSELNLSSLELGDSALYFCASSPGQGLPQYFGPGTRLTVT.

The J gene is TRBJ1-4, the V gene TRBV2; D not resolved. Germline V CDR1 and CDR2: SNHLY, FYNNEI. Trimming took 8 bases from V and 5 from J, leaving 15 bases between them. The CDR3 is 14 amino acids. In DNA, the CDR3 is TGTGCCAGCTCAGGAGGGCAGCGAAATGAAAAACTGTTTTTT. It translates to CASSGGQRNEKLFF.

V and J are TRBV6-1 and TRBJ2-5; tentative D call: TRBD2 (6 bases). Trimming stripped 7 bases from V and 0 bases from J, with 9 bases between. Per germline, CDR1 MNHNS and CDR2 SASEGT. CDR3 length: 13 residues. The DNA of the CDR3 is TGTGCCAGCACCAGGGACTACCAAGAGACCCAGTACTTC. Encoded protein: CASTRDYQETQYF.

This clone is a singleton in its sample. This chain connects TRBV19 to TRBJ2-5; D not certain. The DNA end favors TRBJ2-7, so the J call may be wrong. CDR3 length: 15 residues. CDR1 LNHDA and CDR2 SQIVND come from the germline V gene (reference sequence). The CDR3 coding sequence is TGTGCCAGTAGTATTAGTGCAGGCCTCTCCTACGAGCAGTACTTC. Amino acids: CASSISAGLSYEQYF.

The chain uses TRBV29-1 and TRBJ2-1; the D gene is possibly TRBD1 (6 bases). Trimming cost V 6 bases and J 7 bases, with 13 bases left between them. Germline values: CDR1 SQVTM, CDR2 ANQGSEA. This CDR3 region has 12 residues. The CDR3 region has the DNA TGCAGCGTGCGACAGGTTTCGAATGAGCAGTTCTTC. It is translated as CSVRQVSNEQFF.

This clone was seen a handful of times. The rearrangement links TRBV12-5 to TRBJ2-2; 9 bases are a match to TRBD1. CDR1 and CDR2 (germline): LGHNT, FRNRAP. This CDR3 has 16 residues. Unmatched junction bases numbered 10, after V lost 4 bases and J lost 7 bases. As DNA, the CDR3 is TGTGCTAGTGGTTCTCACCTCACAGGGGGCGGCGGGGAGCTGTTTTTT. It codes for CASGSHLTGGGGELFF.

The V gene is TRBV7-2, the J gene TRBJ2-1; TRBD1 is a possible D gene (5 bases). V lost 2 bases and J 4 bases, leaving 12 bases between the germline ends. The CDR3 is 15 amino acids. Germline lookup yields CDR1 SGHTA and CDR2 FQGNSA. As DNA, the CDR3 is TGTGCCAGCAGCTTACTCCCAGGGAAATACAATGAGCAGTTCTTC. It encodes CASSLLPGKYNEQFF.

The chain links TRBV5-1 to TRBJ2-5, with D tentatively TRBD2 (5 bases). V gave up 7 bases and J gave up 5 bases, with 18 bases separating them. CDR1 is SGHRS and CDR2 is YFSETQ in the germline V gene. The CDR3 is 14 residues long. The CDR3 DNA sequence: TGCGCCAGCTCCGAGGTCAGGTCGGGGGAGACCCAGTACTTC. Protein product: CASSEVRSGETQYF.

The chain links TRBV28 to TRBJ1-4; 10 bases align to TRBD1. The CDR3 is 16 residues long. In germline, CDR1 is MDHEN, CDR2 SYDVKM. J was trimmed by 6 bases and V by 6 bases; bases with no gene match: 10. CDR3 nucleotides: TGTGCCAGCAGCCCCCCCCCGGGACAGGGGTATGAAAAACTGTTTTTT. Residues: CASSPPPGQGYEKLFF.

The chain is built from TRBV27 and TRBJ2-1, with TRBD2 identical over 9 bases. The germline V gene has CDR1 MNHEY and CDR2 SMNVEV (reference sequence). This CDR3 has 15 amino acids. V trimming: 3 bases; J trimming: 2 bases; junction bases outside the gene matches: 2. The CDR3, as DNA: TGTGCCAGCAGTTTTCGCGGGGGGGCCTACAATGAGCAGTTCTTC. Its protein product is CASSFRGGAYNEQFF.

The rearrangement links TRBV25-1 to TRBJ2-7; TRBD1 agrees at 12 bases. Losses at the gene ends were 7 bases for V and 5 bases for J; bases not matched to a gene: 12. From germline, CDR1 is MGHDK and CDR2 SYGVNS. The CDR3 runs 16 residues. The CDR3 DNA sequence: TGTGCCAGCACATCCCTAAGCGGGACAGGGGGCGACGAGCAGTACTTC. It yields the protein CASTSLSGTGGDEQYF.